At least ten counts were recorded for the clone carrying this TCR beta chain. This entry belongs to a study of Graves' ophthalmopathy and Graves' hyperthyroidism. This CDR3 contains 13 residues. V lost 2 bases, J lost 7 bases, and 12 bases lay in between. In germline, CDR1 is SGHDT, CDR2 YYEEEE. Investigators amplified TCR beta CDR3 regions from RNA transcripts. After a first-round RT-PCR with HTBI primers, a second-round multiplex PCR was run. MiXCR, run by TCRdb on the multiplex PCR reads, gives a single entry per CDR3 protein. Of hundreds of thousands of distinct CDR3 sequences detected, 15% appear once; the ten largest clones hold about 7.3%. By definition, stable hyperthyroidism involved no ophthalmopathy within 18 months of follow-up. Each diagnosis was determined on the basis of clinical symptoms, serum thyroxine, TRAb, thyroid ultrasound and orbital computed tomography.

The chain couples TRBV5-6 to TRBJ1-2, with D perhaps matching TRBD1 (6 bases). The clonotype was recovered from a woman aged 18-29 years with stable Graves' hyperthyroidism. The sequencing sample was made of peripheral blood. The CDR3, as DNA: TGTGCCAGCAGCTTCCGGCAGGGGTCTGGCTACACCTTC. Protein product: CASSFRQGSGYTF.